This TCR beta chain derives from a study of T cells in Graves' hyperthyroidism and ophthalmopathy. With respect to this clonotype: A much more abundant neighbour one base away suggests this may be a read error.

Germline V gene sequence: CDR1 MNHEY, CDR2 SVGEGT. This CDR3 has 15 amino acids. V lost 6 bases, J lost 1 base, and 13 bases lay in between. Amplification yielded TCR beta CDR3 regions, with RNA transcripts as the source. During a first-round RT-PCR of the TCR CDR3, the HTBI primer set was used. TCRdb passed the multiplex PCR reads through MiXCR, listing each CDR3 protein once. The profile shows 300,000 to 400,000 distinct CDR3 sequences, roughly 14% of them singletons. The clonotype originates from a woman aged 25 to 39 with Graves' ophthalmopathy. Specimen: blood. The chain joins TRBV6-2 or TRBV6-3 to TRBJ1-5; D gene unclear. Here the CDR3 reads CASRRSAPSNQPQHF. DNA of the CDR3: TGTGCCAGCAGAAGATCCGCTCCCAGCAATCAGCCCCAGCATTTT.